These T cell receptor beta chains were read from a single sample in a study of cytomegalovirus exposure and HLA in healthy donors. The method was immunoSEQ multiplex PCR; TCRdb's version includes in-frame clones alone and lacks a portion of them. The profile covers a few hundred thousand clones, with approximately 87% appearing a single time and roughly 1% taken by the ten largest. The sequencing input was PBMCs. Receptor source: a woman aged 18-29 years in good health and CMV-seronegative. Both conserved end residues are part of each CDR3. Fields, in order: D gene, J gene, clone size, V gene, CDR3 DNA, CDR3 protein. The D gene is left open where the match is weak. Rows give clone size only sometimes, using once, few, many, or a class for an expanded clone.

TRBD1,TRBJ1-5,-,TRBV6-5,TGTGCCAGCAGTTACTCCGGGACAGGGGGCAATCAGCCCCAGCATTTT,CASSYSGTGGNQPQHF
-,TRBJ2-1,few,TRBV2,TGTGCCAGCAGTGATGGAGCCGCCGTGGAGCAGTTCTTC,CASSDGAAVEQFF
TRBD2,TRBJ2-1,-,TRBV15,TGTGCCACCAGCAGAGTAGGAGGGAGCGGGAGTTTAGGGCCGTTCTTC,CATSRVGGSGSLGPFF
-,TRBJ1-1,-,TRBV6-5,TGTGCCAGCTTCTTACTCAGGCCGAACACTGAAGCTTTCTTT,CASFLLRPNTEAFF
TRBD1,TRBJ2-7,-,TRBV6-1,TGTGCCAGCAGCCATCCCGGGACAGGGTCCTACGAGCAGTACTTC,CASSHPGTGSYEQYF
-,TRBJ1-5,-,TRBV21-1,TGTGCCAGCAGCAAAGCACCCGACAGCTCCATTAATCAGCCCCAGCATTTT,CASSKAPDSSINQPQHF
TRBD1,TRBJ1-5,few,TRBV30,TGTGCCTGGAGTGAGACAGGGGGGGGCCAGCCCCAGCATTTT,CAWSETGGGQPQHF
-,TRBJ2-1,few,TRBV19,TGTGCCAGTAGTGCAGCGGAGGTGAGTGAGCAGTTCTTC,CASSAAEVSEQFF
-,TRBJ2-2,once,TRBV29-1,TGCAGCGGGGGGGAAGGGCCCGGGGAGCTGTTTTTT,CSGGEGPGELFF
TRBD1,TRBJ2-7,-,TRBV28,TGTGCCAGCAGTTCCCACAGGGGTTCCTACGAGCAGTACTTC,CASSSHRGSYEQYF
TRBD2,TRBJ2-7,-,TRBV7-2,TGTGCCAGCAGCCACGGTAGCGGGCCCGACTCCTACGAGCAGTACTTC,CASSHGSGPDSYEQYF
TRBD2,TRBJ2-7,-,TRBV4-3,TGCGCCAGCAGCCAACATAAGACGACCACTAGCGGGACCTACGAGCAGTACTTC,CASSQHKTTTSGTYEQYF
TRBD2,TRBJ2-7,once,TRBV25-1,TGTGCCAGCAGTGCTTTCACGGGGGGCTACGAGCAGTACTTC,CASSAFTGGYEQYF
TRBD1,TRBJ1-1,few,TRBV7-2,TGTGCCAGCAGCGAAGGACAGGGGAACACTGAAGCTTTCTTT,CASSEGQGNTEAFF
TRBD1,TRBJ1-1,-,TRBV5-4,TGTGCCAGCAGCTTCACAGGGGGCGCAAGATCTTTCTTT,CASSFTGGARSFF
-,TRBJ2-5,-,TRBV29-1,TGCAGCGTTGACGGTTACGGGGTCCTCAAGGAGACCCAGTACTTC,CSVDGYGVLKETQYF
-,TRBJ2-2,-,TRBV7-2,TGTGCCAGCAGCTTATGGACTATTCTCCCCGGGGAGCTGTTTTTT,CASSLWTILPGELFF
-,TRBJ2-1,-,TRBV7-6,TGTGCCAGCAGCTTTATGGGGGAGGCCTACAATGAGCAGTTCTTC,CASSFMGEAYNEQFF
TRBD1,TRBJ1-2,few,TRBV2,TGTGCCAGCAGTGAGCCGGGACAGGGGTTTTGGGATGGCTACACCTTC,CASSEPGQGFWDGYTF
-,TRBJ1-3,-,TRBV7-2,TGTGCCAGCAGTCCCGTGAGCGGATCCACCATATATTTT,CASSPVSGSTIYF
TRBD2,TRBJ2-1,-,TRBV29-1,TGCAGCGTTGAGCGGGAGTACAATGAGCAGTTCTTC,CSVEREYNEQFF
-,TRBJ1-4,-,TRBV4-1,TGCGCCAGCAGCCAAGGGGGGGAGAGCCGAGAAAAACTGTTTTTT,CASSQGGESREKLFF
TRBD1,TRBJ1-1,-,TRBV5-4,TGTGCCAGCAGTTCCGGACAGGGAGGTGAAGCTTTCTTT,CASSSGQGGEAFF
-,TRBJ1-1,-,TRBV28,TGTGCCAGCGAACTTGCGGAAGGCACTGAAGCTTTCTTT,CASELAEGTEAFF
-,TRBJ2-2,-,TRBV6-4,TGTGCCAGCGCGGGGTCGGGAGACACCGGGGAGCTGTTTTTT,CASAGSGDTGELFF
TRBD1,TRBJ2-4,-,TRBV14,TGTGCCAGCAGCCAAGCCCGACAGGGGGGAGGCAAAAACATTCAGTACTTC,CASSQARQGGGKNIQYF
TRBD1,TRBJ2-7,-,TRBV6-1,TGTGCCAGCGGACTATGGACAGGGGGTTCCTACGAGCAGTACTTC,CASGLWTGGSYEQYF
TRBD1,TRBJ2-7,-,TRBV9,TGTGCCAGCAGCTACCCCCGGACAGGGGGGGTGGGGGAGCAGTACTTC,CASSYPRTGGVGEQYF
-,TRBJ2-1,-,TRBV28,TGTGCCAGCAGTTTCCGGGAGCAGTTCTTC,CASSFREQFF
TRBD2,TRBJ2-2,-,TRBV30,TGTGCCTGGACCGGACTAGCGGGAGGGCATGGAGGAGGGGAGCTGTTTTTT,CAWTGLAGGHGGGELFF
TRBD2,TRBJ2-2,-,TRBV4-1,TGCGCCAGCAGCCAACCGCGGGGAGGGACGAACACCGGGGAGCTGTTTTTT,CASSQPRGGTNTGELFF
-,TRBJ1-2,-,TRBV27,TGTGCCAGCGCGGGGGGAAATGGCTACACCTTC,CASAGGNGYTF
TRBD1,TRBJ1-5,few,TRBV5-1,TGCGCCAGCAGCGCCGGGACAGGGAATCAGCCCCAGCATTTT,CASSAGTGNQPQHF
TRBD2,TRBJ2-7,-,TRBV7-8,TGTGCCAGCAGCCACGGGACTAGCGGTTCCTACGAGCAGTACTTC,CASSHGTSGSYEQYF
-,TRBJ1-2,-,TRBV5-1,TGCGCCAGCAGCTTACGACACGACAGCTATGGCTACACCTTC,CASSLRHDSYGYTF
TRBD2,TRBJ2-2,-,TRBV14,TGTGCCAGCAGCCTTAGAGAGACTAGCCCCCTTGGCGGGGAGCTGTTTTTT,CASSLRETSPLGGELFF
TRBD1,TRBJ2-5,-,TRBV2,TGTGCCAGCAGTGGACAGGGGGTCGGGGAGACCCAGTACTTC,CASSGQGVGETQYF
-,TRBJ2-3,-,TRBV4-3,TGCGCCAGCAGCCAAGATCGGTGGGATACGCAGTATTTT,CASSQDRWDTQYF
TRBD1,TRBJ1-2,-,TRBV19,TGTGCCAGTAGGGGACAGTTGACTAACTATGGCTACACCTTC,CASRGQLTNYGYTF
-,TRBJ1-2,few,TRBV19,TGTGCCAGTGGCGGATGGGTGAACTATGGCTACACCTTC,CASGGWVNYGYTF
TRBD1,TRBJ2-1,-,TRBV5-1,TGCGCCAGCAGCTTATCAGGGGGCGAATGGAGGTTCTTC,CASSLSGGEWRFF
TRBD1,TRBJ1-3,-,TRBV7-2,TGTGCCAGCAGCCCAACAGGGGGCCCCGCCAACACCATATATTTT,CASSPTGGPANTIYF
TRBD2,TRBJ2-1,few,TRBV7-9,TGTGCCAGCAGCAAAGGACTAGGAGGGTCCTACAATGAGCAGTTCTTC,CASSKGLGGSYNEQFF
-,TRBJ1-6,-,TRBV28,TGTGCCACCCGGGGAACAATTTCACCCCTCCACTTT,CATRGTISPLHF
-,TRBJ1-2,-,TRBV19,TGTGCCAGTAGTAGGGGGGACGCTAACTATGGCTACACCTTC,CASSRGDANYGYTF
-,TRBJ2-2,-,TRBV4-1,TGCGCCAGCAGAAGTCAACTCGCCATCACCGGGGAGCTGTTTTTT,CASRSQLAITGELFF
TRBD2,TRBJ2-7,-,TRBV7-2,TGTGCCAGCAGCCGTGGTCTAGCGGGAGACGAGCAGTACTTC,CASSRGLAGDEQYF
-,TRBJ1-1,-,TRBV7-3,TGTGCCAGCAGCTCCACGGGGACTGAAGCTTTCTTT,CASSSTGTEAFF